The 20 T cell receptor beta chains given below trace back to one sample, sequenced in a study of cytomegalovirus exposure and HLA in healthy donors. Both 60 Vbeta primers and 13 Jbeta primers went into the PCR. Profiled with immunoSEQ multiplex PCR; TCRdb holds only in-frame clones, not every one. Of about 200,000 clones listed, approximately 88% are singletons. The sample taken for sequencing was PBMCs. These receptors came from a boy younger than 10 in good health and CMV-seronegative.

The CDR3, as DNA: TGTGCCAGCAGTTTAGGGCTCCCGAACACCGGGGAGCTGTTTTTT. Amino acids: CASSLGLPNTGELFF. The rearrangement uses TRBV27 and TRBJ2-2, with D uncertain. This CDR3 is 15 amino acids long. Trimming took 2 bases from V and 0 from J, leaving 7 bases between them. CDR1 and CDR2 from the germline V gene are MNHEY and SMNVEV (reference sequence).

The rearrangement uses TRBV6-1 and TRBJ2-5, with D possibly being TRBD2 (6 bases). This CDR3 is 18 amino acids long. V lost 0 bases, J lost 8 bases, and 25 bases lay in between. The germline V gene has CDR1 MNHNS and CDR2 SASEGT. The CDR3 bases are TGTGCCAGCAGTGAAGCCCTTAGGCCGGGACTCAAGAGAGAAACCCAGTACTTC. It codes for CASSEALRPGLKRETQYF.

In the case of this clone: Other DNA variants within this sample encode the same CDR3. This rearrangement joins TRBV15 to TRBJ1-6, with D maybe TRBD1 (6 bases). Trimming left V 5 bases short and J 9 bases short, with 20 bases between. Germline values: CDR1 LNHNV, CDR2 YYDKDF (reference sequence). The CDR3 is 16 residues long. The CDR3 protein is CATSPSMQGLSSPLHF. DNA for the CDR3: TGTGCCACCAGCCCCTCGATGCAGGGGCTGAGTTCACCCCTCCACTTT.

The chain is built from TRBV11-3 and TRBJ2-2; 7 positions match TRBD2. CDR1 and CDR2 from the germline V gene are SGHNT and YENEEA. The J segment lost 5 bases and the V segment lost 5 bases, leaving 11 bases of the junction unmatched. The CDR3 consists of 16 residues. CDR3 protein: CASSDTGWGGTGELFF. The CDR3 nucleotides read TGTGCCAGCAGCGACACCGGCTGGGGGGGGACCGGGGAGCTGTTTTTT.

The chain links TRBV27 to TRBJ1-6, with TRBD1 as a possible D gene (6 bases). Germline CDR1 MNHEY, CDR2 SMNVEV (reference sequence). Trimming removed 6 bases at V and 14 bases at J, with 11 bases between. The CDR3 is 11 residues long. The CDR3 is CASSSGGSLHF. The CDR3 region has the DNA TGTGCCAGCAGCAGTGGGGGCTCCCTCCACTTT.

J is TRBJ2-3 and V is TRBV27; TRBD2 might be the D (5 bases). Germline V gene data show CDR1 as MNHEY and CDR2 as SMNVEV (reference sequence). Trimming pared 3 bases from V and 0 bases from J, leaving 10 bases between. The CDR3 sequence is 15 residues long. The CDR3 DNA sequence: TGTGCCAGCAGTTTTTGGTGGGAGAGCACAGATACGCAGTATTTT. Protein product: CASSFWWESTDTQYF.

The chain links TRBV5-1 to TRBJ1-1, with D unresolved. CDR1 is SGHRS and CDR2 is YFSETQ in the germline V gene. This CDR3 contains 14 residues. Trimming stripped 0 bases from V and 4 bases from J, with 10 bases between. This CDR3 reads CASSLGHPGTEAFF. The CDR3 DNA is TGCGCCAGCAGCTTGGGACACCCAGGCACTGAAGCTTTCTTT.

This clone occurred a few times. V usage is TRBV4-1 and J usage is TRBJ1-6, with a weak D call TRBD1 (5 bases). V was pared by 5 bases and J by 8 bases, with 16 bases between. The CDR3 runs 15 residues. From germline, CDR1 is MGHRA and CDR2 YSYEKL. DNA for the CDR3: TGCGCCAGCAGCTTCGGAGGGGCGTCCGATTCACCCCTCCACTTT. It specifies CASSFGGASDSPLHF.

This clone was seen a handful of times. The chain is built from TRBV5-4 and TRBJ1-1, with D hard to call. Germline lookup yields CDR1 SGHNT and CDR2 YYREEE (reference sequence). The V gene lost 4 bases and the J gene lost 1 base, with 11 bases spanning the gap. The CDR3 is 14 residues long. In DNA, the CDR3 is TGTGCCAGCAGCGATTTAAACGGGAACACTGAAGCTTTCTTT. Protein: CASSDLNGNTEAFF.

The rearrangement links TRBV6-1 to TRBJ1-5; no definite D call. V dropped 6 bases and J dropped 4 bases, with 10 bases sitting between them. This CDR3 is built from 13 residues. Germline CDR1 and CDR2: MNHNS and SASEGT. The CDR3 loop is CASSGNRNQPQHF. DNA of the CDR3: TGTGCCAGCAGCGGTAACAGAAATCAGCCCCAGCATTTT.

This chain links TRBV5-6 with TRBJ1-4; D is perhaps TRBD1 (6 bases). V lost 4 bases and J lost 4, with 14 bases in between. This CDR3 comprises 15 residues. In germline, CDR1 is SGHDT, CDR2 YYEEEE. The CDR3 DNA is TGTGCCAGCAGCCTTTGGTACAGGGATAATGAAAAACTGTTTTTT. Amino acid sequence: CASSLWYRDNEKLFF.

This chain uses TRBV9 with TRBJ2-6, with a possible D match to TRBD1 (5 bases). The CDR3 extends over 18 amino acids. CDR1 is SGDLS and CDR2 is YYNGEE in the germline V gene. V lost 0 bases to trimming and J lost 0 bases, with 13 bases between them. CDR3 amino acids: CASSVGSGHSSGANVLTF. CDR3 coding DNA: TGTGCCAGCAGCGTAGGTAGTGGACATAGCTCTGGGGCCAACGTCCTGACTTTC.

V is TRBV11-3 and J is TRBJ2-3; D remains unclear. Per the germline V gene, CDR1 is SGHNT and CDR2 is YENEEA. V lost 2 bases, J lost 0 bases, and 12 bases lay in between. The CDR3 totals 16 residues. CDR3 protein: CASSLSTGFSTDTQYF. The CDR3 bases are TGTGCCAGCAGCTTATCTACCGGGTTCAGCACAGATACGCAGTATTTT.

This chain uses TRBV2 with TRBJ2-3; no reliable D call. CDR1 SNHLY and CDR2 FYNNEI come from the germline V gene. The CDR3 length is 13 residues. V was trimmed by 9 bases and J by 4 bases, leaving 14 bases between them. The CDR3 reads CASSRELADTQYF. Here the CDR3 DNA reads TGTGCCAGTTCTCGAGAGCTAGCAGATACGCAGTATTTT.

The chain carries TRBV15 and TRBJ1-1; D unresolved. The CDR3 is 15 residues long. V lost 1 base and J 4 bases, leaving 13 bases between the germline ends. CDR1 is LNHNV, CDR2 YYDKDF, per germline (reference sequence). CDR3 DNA sequence: TGTGCCACCAGCAGAGTCGGAGGGTTCAGCACTGAAGCTTTCTTT. Translation: CATSRVGGFSTEAFF.

The genes are TRBV6-1 and TRBJ2-1; D uncertain. This CDR3 comprises 10 residues. The germline V and J ends were trimmed by 7 bases and 11 bases, with 9 bases remaining between them. The germline CDR1 and CDR2 sequences are MNHNS and SASEGT. The CDR3 DNA reads TGTGCCAGCATGGCGGAGAAGCAGTTCTTC. It yields the protein CASMAEKQFF.

The chain is built from TRBV6-1 and TRBJ1-5; 9 bases fit TRBD1. From germline, CDR1 is MNHNS and CDR2 SASEGT. The CDR3 contains 14 residues. V shed 6 bases and J 3 bases; nucleotides not matched to a gene: 3. The CDR3 here is CASRWTGVNQPQHF. CDR3 sequence (DNA): TGTGCCAGCAGGTGGACAGGGGTCAATCAGCCCCAGCATTTT.

The chain carries TRBV10-3 and TRBJ2-5, with 10 bases fitting TRBD2. The CDR3 is made up of 15 amino acids. Germline V lookup: CDR1 ENHRY, CDR2 SYGVKD. Unmatched junction bases numbered 4, after V lost 4 bases and J lost 2 bases. The CDR3 sequence: CAISGIAGGQETQYF. The DNA for the CDR3 is TGTGCCATCAGTGGAATAGCGGGGGGACAAGAGACCCAGTACTTC.

The rearrangement links TRBV2 to TRBJ2-3; 15 nucleotides line up with TRBD2. J lost 4 bases, V lost 6 bases, and 14 bases had no gene match. Germline V gene data show CDR1 as SNHLY and CDR2 as FYNNEI. The length of the CDR3 is 19 residues. The CDR3 here is CASSFRPGLAGGSADTQYF. CDR3 sequence (DNA): TGTGCCAGCAGCTTTAGACCGGGACTAGCGGGAGGTTCGGCAGATACGCAGTATTTT. Variable domain in full (rest from reference TRBV2 and TRBJ2-3): EPEVTQTPSHQVTQMGQEVILRCVPISNHLYFYWYRQILGQKVEFLVSFYNNEISEKSEIFDDQFSVERPDGSNFTLKIRSTKLEDSAMYFCASSFRPGLAGGSADTQYFGPGTRLTVL.

The chain uses TRBV15 and TRBJ2-1; weak D call: TRBD2 (5 bases). The CDR3 length is 15 residues. The V end lost 0 bases, the J end lost 6 bases, and 12 bases lay between the germline ends. CDR1 is LNHNV, CDR2 YYDKDF, per germline (reference sequence). The CDR3 nucleotides are TGTGCCACCAGCAGAGATGTGGCTAGCATCAATGAGCAGTTCTTC. Its translation: CATSRDVASINEQFF.